Listed here are 8 T cell receptor beta chains from one sample, sequenced in a study of lymphopenia after photon versus proton radiotherapy. Here immunoSEQ multiplex PCR was the method, and the copy in TCRdb shows in-frame clones only, minus some. Of approximately 170,000 clones listed, 70% to 90% are singletons. The input for sequencing was peripheral blood, taken from a patient treated with photon-based radiotherapy. The receptor set was obtained from a man between 45 and 60 years old with gastric cancer.

CDR3 nucleotides: TGTGCCAGCAGTACCGGACTACTATACAATGAGCAGTTCTTC. This encodes CASSTGLLYNEQFF. The chain combines TRBV27 with TRBJ2-1, with D possibly TRBD2 on 6 matching bases. The germline gives CDR1 MNHEY, CDR2 SMNVEV (reference sequence). With 5 bases removed from V and 4 bases from J, the gap between germline ends came to 12 bases. The CDR3 covers 14 residues.

The chain employs TRBV19 and TRBJ2-2; D gene ambiguous. The CDR3 is 16 residues long. Germline loops: CDR1 LNHDA, CDR2 SQIVND (reference sequence). V was shortened by 3 bases and J by 0 bases, with 11 bases between the two germline ends. CDR3 sequence (DNA): TGTGCCAGTAGTATCCGTGCAGCCCCGAACACCGGGGAGCTGTTTTTT. Protein sequence: CASSIRAAPNTGELFF.

V is TRBV11-2 and J is TRBJ2-1; 9 bases are a match to TRBD2. The CDR3 extends over 16 amino acids. Germline V gene sequence: CDR1 SGHAT, CDR2 FQNNGV. J was trimmed by 2 bases and V by 3 bases; bases with no gene match: 5. Written as DNA, the CDR3 is TGTGCCAGCAGCTTTAGCGGGAGTATCACCTACAATGAGCAGTTCTTC. Translation: CASSFSGSITYNEQFF.

The rearrangement joins TRBV29-1 to TRBJ2-2; D not certain. Germline CDR1 reads SQVTM; CDR2 reads ANQGSEA. This CDR3 contains 14 residues. Between the trimmed V and J ends, which lost 0 bases and 3 bases, there was a span of 8 bases. The CDR3 region is CSVEERLHTGELFF. The CDR3 nucleotides read TGCAGCGTTGAAGAGCGGCTTCACACCGGGGAGCTGTTTTTT.

V and J are TRBV29-1 and TRBJ2-1, with D possibly being TRBD1 (7 bases). V lost 3 bases and J lost 6, with 12 bases in between. The germline CDR1 and CDR2 sequences are SQVTM and ANQGSEA. This CDR3 has 13 residues. The CDR3 region has the DNA TGCAGCGTTGATGGTCAGGGGGGCAATGAGCAGTTCTTC. Translating gives CSVDGQGGNEQFF.

CDR3 DNA sequence: TGTGCCAGCAGCTTCACTAGCGGGAACGAGCAGTACTTC. Amino acids: CASSFTSGNEQYF. The chain couples TRBV7-8 to TRBJ2-7; 10 nucleotides agree with TRBD2. This CDR3 spans 13 amino acids. The germline V gene has CDR1 SGHVS and CDR2 FQNEAQ. V dropped 3 bases and J dropped 5; count of bases not matched to a gene: 1.

This clone was picked up a small number of times. The V call is TRBV6-1, the J call TRBJ2-7, with a tentative D call TRBD1 (5 bases). The V gene lost 0 bases and the J gene lost 1 base, with 13 bases spanning the gap. Per germline, CDR1 MNHNS and CDR2 SASEGT. The CDR3 totals 16 residues. CDR3 protein: CASSEASMGLSYEQYF. CDR3 bases: TGTGCCAGCAGTGAAGCCTCCATGGGGCTTTCCTACGAGCAGTACTTC.

V gene TRBV28 combines with J gene TRBJ2-1, with 8 bases aligning to TRBD1. This CDR3 comprises 14 residues. With V trimmed by 5 bases and J by 9 bases, 9 bases remained unmatched. Germline-derived CDR1 and CDR2 are MDHEN and SYDVKM. The CDR3 reads CASSAAGGQGEQFF. CDR3 DNA: TGTGCCAGCAGTGCTGCAGGGGGCCAGGGTGAGCAGTTCTTC.